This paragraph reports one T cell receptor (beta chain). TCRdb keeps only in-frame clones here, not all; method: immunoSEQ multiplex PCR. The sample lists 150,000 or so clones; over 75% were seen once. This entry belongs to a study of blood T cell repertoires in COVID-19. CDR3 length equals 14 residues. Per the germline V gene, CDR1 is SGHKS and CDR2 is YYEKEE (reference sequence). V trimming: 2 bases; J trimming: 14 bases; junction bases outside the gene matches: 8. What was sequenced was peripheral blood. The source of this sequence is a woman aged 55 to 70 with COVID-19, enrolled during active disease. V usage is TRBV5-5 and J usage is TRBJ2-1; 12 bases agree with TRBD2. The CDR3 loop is CASSLSGLAGQKFF. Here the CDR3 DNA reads TGTGCCAGCAGCTTATCAGGACTAGCGGGGCAAAAGTTCTTC.